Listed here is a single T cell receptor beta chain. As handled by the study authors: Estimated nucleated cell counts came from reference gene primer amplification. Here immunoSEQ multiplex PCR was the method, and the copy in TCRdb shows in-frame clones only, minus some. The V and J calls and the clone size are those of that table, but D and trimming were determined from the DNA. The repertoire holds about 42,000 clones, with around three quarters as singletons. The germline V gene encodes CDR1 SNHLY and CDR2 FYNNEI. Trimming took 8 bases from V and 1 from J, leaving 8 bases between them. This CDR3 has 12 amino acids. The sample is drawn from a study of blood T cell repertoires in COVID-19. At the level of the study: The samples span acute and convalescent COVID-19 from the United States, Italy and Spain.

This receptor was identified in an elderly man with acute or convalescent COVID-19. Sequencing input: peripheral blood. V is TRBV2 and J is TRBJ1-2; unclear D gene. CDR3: CASHSFNYGYTF. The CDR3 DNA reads TGTGCCAGCCACAGTTTTAACTATGGCTACACCTTC.